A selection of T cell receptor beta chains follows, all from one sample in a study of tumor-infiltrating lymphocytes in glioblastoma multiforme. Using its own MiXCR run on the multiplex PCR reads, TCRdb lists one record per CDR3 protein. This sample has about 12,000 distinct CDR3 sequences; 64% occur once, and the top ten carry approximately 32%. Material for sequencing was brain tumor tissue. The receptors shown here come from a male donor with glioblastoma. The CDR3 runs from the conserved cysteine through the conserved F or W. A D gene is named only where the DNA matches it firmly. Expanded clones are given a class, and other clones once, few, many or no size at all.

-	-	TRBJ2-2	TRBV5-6	CASSFLTDLLTPGELFF	TGTGCCAGCAGCTTCTTGACAGATCTACTTACCCCCGGGGAGCTGTTTTTT
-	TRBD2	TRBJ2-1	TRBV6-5	CASSYSNLAGVTYNEQFF	TGTGCCAGCAGTTACTCGAACTTAGCGGGAGTCACCTACAATGAGCAGTTCTTC
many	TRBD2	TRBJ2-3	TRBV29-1	CSARTSGTWKQYF	TGCAGCGCTCGGACTAGCGGGACTTGGAAGCAGTATTTT
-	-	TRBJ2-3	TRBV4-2	CASSHILADTQYF	TGTGCCAGCAGCCATATATTGGCAGATACGCAGTATTTT
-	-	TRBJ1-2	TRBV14	CTRSQVPGKPGGYTF	TGTACCAGAAGCCAAGTACCAGGGAAGCCGGGAGGCTACACCTTC
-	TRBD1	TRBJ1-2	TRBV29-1	CSVESGQFSNGYTF	TGCAGCGTTGAATCGGGACAGTTTTCCAATGGCTACACCTTC
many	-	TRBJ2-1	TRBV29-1	CSVEEGSSYNEQFF	TGCAGCGTTGAAGAGGGGAGCTCCTACAATGAGCAGTTCTTC
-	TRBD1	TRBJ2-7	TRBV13	CASSLTGMSYEQYF	TGTGCCAGCAGCCTGACAGGGATGTCCTACGAGCAGTACTTC
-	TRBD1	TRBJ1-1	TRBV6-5	CASLPTGANTEAIF	TGTGCCAGCCTTCCGACAGGGGCTAACACTGAAGCCATCTTT
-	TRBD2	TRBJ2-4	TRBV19	CASRPGTSGRGTKNIQYF	TGTGCCAGTAGGCCCGGGACTAGCGGGAGAGGAACCAAAAACATTCAGTACTTC
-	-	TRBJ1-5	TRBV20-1	CSAGGGSGNQPQHF	TGCAGTGCTGGGGGGGGTTCGGGCAATCAGCCCCAGCATTTT
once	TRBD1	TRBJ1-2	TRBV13	CASSLFGLGAQGHEKGYTF	TGTGCCAGCAGCTTATTTGGATTGGGTGCACAGGGGCATGAGAAAGGCTACACCTTC
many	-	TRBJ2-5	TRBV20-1	CSARIQGRGEAQYF	TGCAGTGCTAGGATTCAAGGGCGGGGAGAGGCCCAGTACTTC
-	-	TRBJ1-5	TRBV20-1	CNARHEGGQPHHF	TGCAATGCTAGACACGAGGGGGGTCAGCCCCATCATTTT
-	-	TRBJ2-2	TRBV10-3	CAISRAVTGKLFF	TGTGCCATCAGTAGGGCGGTCACCGGGAAGCTGTTTTTT
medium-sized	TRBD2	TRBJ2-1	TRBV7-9	CASSPSSGSAKNEQFF	TGTGCCAGCAGCCCGTCTAGCGGGAGCGCAAAGAATGAGCAGTTCTTC
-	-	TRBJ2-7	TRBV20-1	CSTRVEGYEQYF	TGCAGTACTAGAGTAGAAGGCTACGAGCAGTACTTC
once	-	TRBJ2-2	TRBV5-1	CASSLGGGKYTRELFF	TGCGCCAGCAGCTTGGGAGGCGGGAAGTACACCCGGGAGCTGTTTTTT
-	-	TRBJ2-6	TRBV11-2	CASSLGAGANVLTF	TGTGCCAGCAGCTTAGGGGCGGGGGCCAACGTCCTGACTTTC
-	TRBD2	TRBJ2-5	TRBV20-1	CSTKGTSGTARETQYF	TGCAGTACTAAAGGAACTAGCGGGACAGCAAGAGAGACCCAGTACTTC
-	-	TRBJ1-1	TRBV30	CAHRSGMDEAFF	TGTGCCCACCGTTCAGGGATGGATGAAGCTTTCTTT
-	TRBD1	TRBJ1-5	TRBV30	CARRRQGNNQPQHF	TGTGCCAGGCGCCGACAGGGGAACAATCAGCCCCAGCACTTT
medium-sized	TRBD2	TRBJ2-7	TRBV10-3	CAIGSVAGSSYEQYF	TGTGCCATCGGGTCGGTAGCGGGGAGCTCCTACGAGCAGTACTTC
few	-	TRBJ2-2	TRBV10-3	CAIRETSLGAENTGELFF	TGTGCCATCAGGGAGACTAGCCTGGGGGCGGAGAACACCGGGGAGCTGTTTTTT
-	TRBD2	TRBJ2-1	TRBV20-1	CSAPMGRARREQFF	TGCAGTGCTCCTATGGGGAGGGCCAGGAGGGAGCAGTTCTTC
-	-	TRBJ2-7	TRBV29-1	CSVEQRAYEQYF	TGCAGCGTTGAACAGAGGGCCTACGAACAGTACTTC
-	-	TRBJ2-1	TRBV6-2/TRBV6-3	CASSYSAGTYNEQFF	TGTGCCAGCAGTTACTCTGCGGGTACCTACAATGAGCAGTTCTTC